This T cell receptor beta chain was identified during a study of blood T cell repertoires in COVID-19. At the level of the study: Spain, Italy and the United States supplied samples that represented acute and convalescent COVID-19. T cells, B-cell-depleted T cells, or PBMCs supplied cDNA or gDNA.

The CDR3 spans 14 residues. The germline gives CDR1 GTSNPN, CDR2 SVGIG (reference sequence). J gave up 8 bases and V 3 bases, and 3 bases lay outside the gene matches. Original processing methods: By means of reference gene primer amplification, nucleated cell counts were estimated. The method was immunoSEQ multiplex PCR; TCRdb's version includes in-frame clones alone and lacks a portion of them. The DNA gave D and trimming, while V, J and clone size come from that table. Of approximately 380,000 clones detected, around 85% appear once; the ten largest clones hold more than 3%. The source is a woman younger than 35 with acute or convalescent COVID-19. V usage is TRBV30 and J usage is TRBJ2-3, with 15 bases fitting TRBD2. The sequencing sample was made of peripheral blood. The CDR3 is CAWRGLAGGLTQYF. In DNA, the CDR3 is TGTGCCTGGAGGGGACTAGCGGGGGGCCTTACGCAGTATTTT.